These 5 T cell receptor beta chains originate from one sample sequenced in a study of blood T cell repertoires in COVID-19. Sequencing used immunoSEQ multiplex PCR; TCRdb keeps in-frame clones, though not all of them. The table lists about 260,000 clones, around 84% of them singletons, with under 5% in the top ten. The sequencing input was peripheral blood. The receptors stem from a man aged 55 to 70 with acute or convalescent COVID-19.

The genes are TRBV5-1 and TRBJ2-2; 8 nucleotides line up with TRBD1. Looked up from germline, CDR1 is SGHRS and CDR2 is YFSETQ. V lost 5 bases to trimming and J lost 4 bases; unmatched junction nucleotides: 1. This CDR3 has 13 amino acids. The CDR3 coding sequence is TGCGCCAGCAGTGACAGGGGCACCGGGGAGCTGTTTTTT. Translating gives CASSDRGTGELFF.

The gene calls are TRBV19 and TRBJ2-5, with a tentative D call TRBD1 (5 bases). Germline CDR1 reads LNHDA; CDR2 reads SQIVND (reference sequence). The CDR3 has 12 amino acids. Between the trimmed V and J ends, which lost 8 bases and 5 bases, there was a span of 12 bases. This chain's CDR3 is CASAGARETQYF. CDR3 nucleotides: TGTGCCAGTGCTGGGGCACGGGAGACCCAGTACTTC. Full variable domain (rest looked up from reference TRBV19 and TRBJ2-5): DGGITQSPKYLFRKEGQNVTLSCEQNLNHDAMYWYRQDPGQGLRLIYYSQIVNDFQKGDIAEGYSVSREKKESFPLTVTSAQKNPTAFYLCASAGARETQYFGPGTRLLVL.

The genes are TRBV21-1 and TRBJ1-2; the table's D gene call, TRBD1, was not cross checked with the DNA. TRBV21-1 represents a pseudogene. The CDR3 has 15 amino acids. In nucleotides, the CDR3 is TGTGCCAGCAGCAAGGGTGAGGGGGACCAGGATGGCTACACCTTC. This sequence encodes CASSKGEGDQDGYTF.

The chain joins TRBV4-1 to TRBJ2-7, with 11 bases identical to TRBD1. J lost 3 bases, V lost 2 bases, and 6 bases had no gene match. CDR1 and CDR2 (germline): MGHRA, YSYEKL. CDR3 length: 16 residues. The CDR3 region is CASSQPTGTGGYEQYF. The CDR3 DNA is TGCGCCAGCAGCCAACCTACCGGGACAGGGGGCTACGAGCAGTACTTC.

This clone was recorded a few times. This chain links TRBV5-1 with TRBJ2-1, with TRBD2 as a possible D gene (6 bases). The ends were cut back, 5 bases at V and 6 bases at J, with 18 bases in the middle. Germline values: CDR1 SGHRS, CDR2 YFSETQ. The CDR3 extends over 15 amino acids. Written as DNA, the CDR3 is TGCGCCAGCAGTTCAAACCCGGGAGTCGGCAATGAGCAGTTCTTC. This encodes CASSSNPGVGNEQFF.